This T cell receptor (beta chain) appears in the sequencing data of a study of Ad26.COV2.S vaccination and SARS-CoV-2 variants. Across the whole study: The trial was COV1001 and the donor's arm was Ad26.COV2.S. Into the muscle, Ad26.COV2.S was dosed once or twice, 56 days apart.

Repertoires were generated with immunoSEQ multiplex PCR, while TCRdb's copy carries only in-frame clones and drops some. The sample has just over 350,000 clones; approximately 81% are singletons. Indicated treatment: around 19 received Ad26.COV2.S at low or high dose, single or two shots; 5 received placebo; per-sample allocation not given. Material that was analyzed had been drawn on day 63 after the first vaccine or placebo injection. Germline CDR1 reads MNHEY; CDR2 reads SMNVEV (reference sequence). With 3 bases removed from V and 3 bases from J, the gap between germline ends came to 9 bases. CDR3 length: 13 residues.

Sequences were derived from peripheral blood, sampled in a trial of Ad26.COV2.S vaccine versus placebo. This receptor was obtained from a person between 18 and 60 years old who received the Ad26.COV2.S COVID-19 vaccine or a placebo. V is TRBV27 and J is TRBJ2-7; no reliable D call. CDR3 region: CASSLGVRYEQYF. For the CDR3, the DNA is TGTGCCAGCAGTTTGGGCGTTCGCTACGAGCAGTACTTC.